The sequence of this T cell receptor (beta chain) was determined in a study of T cell responses to AZD1222 COVID-19 vaccine. Study-wide points: Regions 160-218 and 743-854 dominated among vaccine-associated CD4 TCRs spanning spike. Reportedly, nearly half of unique spike TCRs recognized epitopes outside B.1.351/B.1.1.7 mutations. Just six AZD1222 recipients were seropositive at baseline. Clonal diversity was possibly underestimated, and the donors were mostly white British, with more females.

Concerning this clone: The antigen remains undetermined.

CDR1 and CDR2 from the germline V gene are SNHLY and FYNNEI. This CDR3 is built from 15 residues. The ends lost 6 bases at V and 8 bases at J; junction bases unmatched: 9. Sequenced by immunoSEQ multiplex PCR; TCRdb stores in-frame clones only, minus some. The table shows about 100,000 clones, with about 86% occurring only once. Source: peripheral blood, taken on day 0 of AZD1222 vaccination. The sequence was collected from an adult in good health. V gene TRBV2 combines with J gene TRBJ1-3; 11 nucleotides match TRBD1. The CDR3 loop is CASRAAGTGGYTIYF. The CDR3, as DNA: TGTGCCAGCAGGGCAGCCGGGACAGGGGGTTACACCATATATTTT. Variable domain in full (rest from reference TRBV2 and TRBJ1-3): EPEVTQTPSHQVTQMGQEVILRCVPISNHLYFYWYRQILGQKVEFLVSFYNNEISEKSEIFDDQFSVERPDGSNFTLKIRSTKLEDSAMYFCASRAAGTGGYTIYFGEGSWLTVV.